This TCR beta chain was sequenced for a study of chemoradiotherapy in HPV16-positive cancers. Study in general: Functional T-cell assays on a couple of HPV16-positive patients' cells defined candidate HPV-specific clones and common TCR motifs. The study's findings and limits: Only two HPV16-positive patients supplied the functional HPV-specificity definition. Better recurrence-free survival went with HPV-responsive T-cell expansion in HPV16-positive patients.

Per germline, CDR1 SGHDT and CDR2 YYEEEE. V dropped 6 bases and J dropped 4 bases, with 9 bases sitting between them. The CDR3 extends over 12 amino acids. This clone was seen only a few times. The antigen is undetermined. Sequencing was performed with immunoSEQ multiplex PCR; in TCRdb, only in-frame clones are kept and a portion is missing. Of roughly 13,000 clones in the sample, just under 70% were seen once. This specimen was acquired from a patient who underwent chemoradiotherapy. The chain combines TRBV5-6 with TRBJ2-3, with D unresolved. The receptor comes from a human donor with HPV-associated anogenital cancer. The CDR3 reads CASNSGPDTQYF. The DNA for the CDR3 is TGTGCCAGCAATTCGGGCCCAGATACGCAGTATTTT.